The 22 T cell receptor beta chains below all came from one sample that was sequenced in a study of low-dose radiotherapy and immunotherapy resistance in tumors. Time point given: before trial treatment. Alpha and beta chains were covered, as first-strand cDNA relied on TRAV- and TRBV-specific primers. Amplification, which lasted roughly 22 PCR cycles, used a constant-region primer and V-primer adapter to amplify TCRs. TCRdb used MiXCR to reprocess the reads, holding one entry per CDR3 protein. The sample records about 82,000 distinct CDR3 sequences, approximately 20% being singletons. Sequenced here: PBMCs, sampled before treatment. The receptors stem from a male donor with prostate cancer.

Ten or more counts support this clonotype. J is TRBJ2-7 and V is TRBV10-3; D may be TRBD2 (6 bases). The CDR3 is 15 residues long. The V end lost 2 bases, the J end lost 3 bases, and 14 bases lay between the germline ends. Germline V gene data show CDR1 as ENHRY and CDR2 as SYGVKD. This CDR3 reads CAISETIAANYEQYF. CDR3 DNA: TGTGCCATCAGTGAGACCATAGCGGCCAACTACGAGCAGTACTTC.

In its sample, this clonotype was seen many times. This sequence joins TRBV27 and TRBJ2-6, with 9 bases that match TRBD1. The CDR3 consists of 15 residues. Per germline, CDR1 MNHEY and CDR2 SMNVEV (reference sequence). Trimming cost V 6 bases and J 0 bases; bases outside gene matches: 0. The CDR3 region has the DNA TGTGCCAGCAGGACAGGGGGCTCTGGGGCCAACGTCCTGACTTTC. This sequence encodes CASRTGGSGANVLTF.

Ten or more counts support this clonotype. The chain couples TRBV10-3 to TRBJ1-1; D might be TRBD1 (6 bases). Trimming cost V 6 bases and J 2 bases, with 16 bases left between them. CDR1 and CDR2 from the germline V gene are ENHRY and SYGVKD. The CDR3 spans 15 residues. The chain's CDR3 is CAIRSGDYLNTEAFF. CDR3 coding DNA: TGTGCCATCAGGTCAGGGGACTACCTAAACACTGAAGCTTTCTTT.

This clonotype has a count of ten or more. CDR3 sequence (DNA): TGTGCCAGTAGACGAACCGGGACAGGGAGTTCAGATACGCAGTATTTT. Translated: CASRRTGTGSSDTQYF. V and J are TRBV19 and TRBJ2-3; 9 bases match TRBD1. This CDR3 region has 16 residues. The V and J ends lost 6 bases and 4 bases, in that order; junction bases with no gene match: 11. From germline, CDR1 is LNHDA and CDR2 SQIVND (reference sequence).

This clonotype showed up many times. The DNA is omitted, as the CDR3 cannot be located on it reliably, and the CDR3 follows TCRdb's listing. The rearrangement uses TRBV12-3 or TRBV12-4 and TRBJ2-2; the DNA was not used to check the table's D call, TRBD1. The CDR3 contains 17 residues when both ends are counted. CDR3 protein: CASILGGFVGYTGELFF.

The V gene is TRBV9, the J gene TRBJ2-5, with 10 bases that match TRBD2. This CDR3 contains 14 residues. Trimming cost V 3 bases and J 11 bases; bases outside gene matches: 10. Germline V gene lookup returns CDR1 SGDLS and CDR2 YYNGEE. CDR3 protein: CASSASGGPLKQYF. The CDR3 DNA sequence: TGTGCCAGCAGCGCTAGCGGGGGCCCTTTAAAGCAGTACTTC.

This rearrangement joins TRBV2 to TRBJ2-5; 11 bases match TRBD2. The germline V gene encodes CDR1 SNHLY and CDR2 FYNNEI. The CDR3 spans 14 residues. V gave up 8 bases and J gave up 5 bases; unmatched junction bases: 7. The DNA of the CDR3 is TGTGCCAGCCCCCCCTTAGCGGGGGGGGAGACCCAGTACTTC. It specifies CASPPLAGGETQYF.

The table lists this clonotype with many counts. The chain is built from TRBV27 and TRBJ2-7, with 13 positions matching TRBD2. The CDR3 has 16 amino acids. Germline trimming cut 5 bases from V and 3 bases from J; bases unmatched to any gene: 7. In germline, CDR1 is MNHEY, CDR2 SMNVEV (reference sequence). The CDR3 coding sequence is TGTGCCAGCAGTGGTACCGGGACTAGCGGGGTCTACGAGCAGTACTTC. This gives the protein CASSGTGTSGVYEQYF.

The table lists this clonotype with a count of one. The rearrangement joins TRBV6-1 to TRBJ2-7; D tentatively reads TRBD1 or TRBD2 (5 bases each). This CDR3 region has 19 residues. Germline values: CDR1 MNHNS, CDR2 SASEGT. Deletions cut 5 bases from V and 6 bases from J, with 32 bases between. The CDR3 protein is CASSFTSSRGAGLMGEQYF. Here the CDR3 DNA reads TGTGCCAGCAGTTTTACTTCCAGCAGAGGGGCAGGGTTAATGGGCGAGCAGTACTTC.

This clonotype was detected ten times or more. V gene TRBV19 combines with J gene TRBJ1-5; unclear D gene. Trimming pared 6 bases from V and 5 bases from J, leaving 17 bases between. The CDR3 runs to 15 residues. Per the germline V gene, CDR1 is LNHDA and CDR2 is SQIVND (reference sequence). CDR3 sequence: CASSPFSQVYQPQHF. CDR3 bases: TGTGCCAGTAGCCCATTTAGTCAGGTCTATCAGCCCCAGCATTTT.

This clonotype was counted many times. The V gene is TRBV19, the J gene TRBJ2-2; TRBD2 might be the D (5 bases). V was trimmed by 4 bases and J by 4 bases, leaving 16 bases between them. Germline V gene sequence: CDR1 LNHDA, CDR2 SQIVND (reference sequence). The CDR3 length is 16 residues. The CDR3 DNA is TGTGCCAGTAGTAATGCGGGTTTGACTTTCACCGGGGAGCTGTTTTTT. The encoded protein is CASSNAGLTFTGELFF.

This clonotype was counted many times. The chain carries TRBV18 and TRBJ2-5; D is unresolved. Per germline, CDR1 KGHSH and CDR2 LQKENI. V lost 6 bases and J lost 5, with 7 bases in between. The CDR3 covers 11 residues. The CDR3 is CASSTRETQYF. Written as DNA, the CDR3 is TGTGCCAGCTCCACCAGGGAGACCCAGTACTTC.

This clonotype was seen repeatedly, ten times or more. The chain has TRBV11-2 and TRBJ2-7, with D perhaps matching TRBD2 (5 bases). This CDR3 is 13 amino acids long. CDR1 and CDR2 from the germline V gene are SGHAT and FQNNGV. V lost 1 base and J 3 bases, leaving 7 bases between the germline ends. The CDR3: CASSLVLGYEQYF. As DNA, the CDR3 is TGTGCCAGCAGCTTAGTACTAGGCTACGAGCAGTACTTC.

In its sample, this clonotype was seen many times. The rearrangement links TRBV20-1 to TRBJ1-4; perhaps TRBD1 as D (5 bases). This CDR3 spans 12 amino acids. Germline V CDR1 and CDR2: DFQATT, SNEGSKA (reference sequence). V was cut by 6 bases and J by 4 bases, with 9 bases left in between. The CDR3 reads CSATRGNEKLFF. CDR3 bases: TGCAGTGCCACGAGGGGTAATGAAAAACTGTTTTTT.

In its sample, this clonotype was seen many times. The CDR3 here is CASSLETQYF. In DNA, the CDR3 is TGTGCCAGCAGCTTGGAGACCCAGTACTTC. The rearrangement uses TRBV5-6 and TRBJ2-5; D uncertain. The ends were cut back, 0 bases at V and 6 bases at J, with 0 bases in the middle. The CDR3 extends over 10 amino acids. CDR1 and CDR2 from the germline V gene are SGHDT and YYEEEE.

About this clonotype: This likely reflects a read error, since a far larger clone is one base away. The CDR3 spells CASSDPGTGVTGELFF. The CDR3 coding sequence is TGTGCCAGCAGTGACCCCGGGACAGGGGTGACCGGGGAGCTGTTTTTT. The V and J genes are TRBV28 and TRBJ2-2; TRBD1 matches at 10 bases. CDR1 and CDR2 (germline): MDHEN, SYDVKM. V lost 5 bases, J lost 5 bases, and 8 bases stayed unmatched. The CDR3 covers 16 residues.

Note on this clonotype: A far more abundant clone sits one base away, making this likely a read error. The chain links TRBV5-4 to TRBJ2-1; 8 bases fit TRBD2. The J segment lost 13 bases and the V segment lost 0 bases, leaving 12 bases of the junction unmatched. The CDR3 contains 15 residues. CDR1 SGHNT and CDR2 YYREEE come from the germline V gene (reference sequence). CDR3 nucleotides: TGTGCCAGCAGCTTGGATTTTAGCGGGGCAGGGACCCAGTTCTTC. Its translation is CASSLDFSGAGTQFF.

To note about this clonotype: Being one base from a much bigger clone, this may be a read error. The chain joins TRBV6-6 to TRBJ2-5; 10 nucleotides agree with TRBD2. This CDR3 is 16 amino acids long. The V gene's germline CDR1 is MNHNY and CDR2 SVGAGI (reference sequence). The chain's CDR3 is CTSSYRSGRASETQYF. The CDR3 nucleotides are TGTACCAGCAGTTACCGAAGCGGGAGGGCCTCAGAGACCCAGTACTTC.

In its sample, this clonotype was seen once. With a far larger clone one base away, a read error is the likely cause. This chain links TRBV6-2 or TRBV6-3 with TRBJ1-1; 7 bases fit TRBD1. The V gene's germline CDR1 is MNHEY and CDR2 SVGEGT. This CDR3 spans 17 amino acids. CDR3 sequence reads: CASSYSLSGGGNTKAFF. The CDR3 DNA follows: TGTGCCAGCAGTTACTCACTATCAGGGGGTGGTAACACTAAAGCTTTCTTT.

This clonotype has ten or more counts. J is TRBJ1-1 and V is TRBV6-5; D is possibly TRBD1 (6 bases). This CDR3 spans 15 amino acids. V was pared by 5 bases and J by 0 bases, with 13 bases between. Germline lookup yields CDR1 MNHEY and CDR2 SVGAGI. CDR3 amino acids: CASSRPGAVNTEAFF. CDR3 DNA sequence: TGTGCCAGCAGTCGGCCGGGGGCGGTGAACACTGAAGCTTTCTTT.

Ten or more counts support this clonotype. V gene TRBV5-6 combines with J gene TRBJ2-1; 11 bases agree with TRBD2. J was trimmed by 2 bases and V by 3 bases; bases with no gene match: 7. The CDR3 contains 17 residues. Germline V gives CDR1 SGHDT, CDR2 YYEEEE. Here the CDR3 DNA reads TGTGCCAGCAGCTCCATAGCGGGGGGGTTAGCCTACAATGAGCAGTTCTTC. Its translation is CASSSIAGGLAYNEQFF.

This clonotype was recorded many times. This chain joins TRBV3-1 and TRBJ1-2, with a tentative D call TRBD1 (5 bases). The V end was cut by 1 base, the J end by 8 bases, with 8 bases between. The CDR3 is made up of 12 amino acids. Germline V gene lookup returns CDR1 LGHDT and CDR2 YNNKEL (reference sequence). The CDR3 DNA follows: TGTGCCAGCAGCCAAGCCAGGGCCGGCTACACCTTC. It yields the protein CASSQARAGYTF.